This TCR beta chain was profiled in a study of blood T cell repertoires in COVID-19. The wider study: COVID-19 samples from acute and convalescent phases originated in the United States, Italy and Spain. The analysed material was cDNA or gDNA that came from T cells, B-cell-depleted T cells, or PBMCs.

Participant reports of clinical history set cohort assignment. A case of COVID-19 had been met by exposed participants within 2 weeks before study entry. The protocol was immunoSEQ multiplex PCR, while the TCRdb copy is restricted to in-frame clones and leaves out a portion. The sample lists about 430,000 clones; around nine tenths were seen once. CDR3 length: 16 amino acids. The germline gives CDR1 LGHNA, CDR2 YNFKEQ. With V trimmed by 2 bases and J by 5 bases, 7 bases remained unmatched. This sequence was found in a woman aged 18-29 years who had been exposed to COVID-19. Specimen: PBMCs or T cells enriched from blood (not recorded which). The J gene is TRBJ2-7, the V gene TRBV4-2; TRBD2 agrees at 12 bases. CDR3 nucleotides: TGTGCCAGCAGCCAATTCCTAGCGGGGGGGGGCCACGAGCAGTACTTC. Its translation is CASSQFLAGGGHEQYF.